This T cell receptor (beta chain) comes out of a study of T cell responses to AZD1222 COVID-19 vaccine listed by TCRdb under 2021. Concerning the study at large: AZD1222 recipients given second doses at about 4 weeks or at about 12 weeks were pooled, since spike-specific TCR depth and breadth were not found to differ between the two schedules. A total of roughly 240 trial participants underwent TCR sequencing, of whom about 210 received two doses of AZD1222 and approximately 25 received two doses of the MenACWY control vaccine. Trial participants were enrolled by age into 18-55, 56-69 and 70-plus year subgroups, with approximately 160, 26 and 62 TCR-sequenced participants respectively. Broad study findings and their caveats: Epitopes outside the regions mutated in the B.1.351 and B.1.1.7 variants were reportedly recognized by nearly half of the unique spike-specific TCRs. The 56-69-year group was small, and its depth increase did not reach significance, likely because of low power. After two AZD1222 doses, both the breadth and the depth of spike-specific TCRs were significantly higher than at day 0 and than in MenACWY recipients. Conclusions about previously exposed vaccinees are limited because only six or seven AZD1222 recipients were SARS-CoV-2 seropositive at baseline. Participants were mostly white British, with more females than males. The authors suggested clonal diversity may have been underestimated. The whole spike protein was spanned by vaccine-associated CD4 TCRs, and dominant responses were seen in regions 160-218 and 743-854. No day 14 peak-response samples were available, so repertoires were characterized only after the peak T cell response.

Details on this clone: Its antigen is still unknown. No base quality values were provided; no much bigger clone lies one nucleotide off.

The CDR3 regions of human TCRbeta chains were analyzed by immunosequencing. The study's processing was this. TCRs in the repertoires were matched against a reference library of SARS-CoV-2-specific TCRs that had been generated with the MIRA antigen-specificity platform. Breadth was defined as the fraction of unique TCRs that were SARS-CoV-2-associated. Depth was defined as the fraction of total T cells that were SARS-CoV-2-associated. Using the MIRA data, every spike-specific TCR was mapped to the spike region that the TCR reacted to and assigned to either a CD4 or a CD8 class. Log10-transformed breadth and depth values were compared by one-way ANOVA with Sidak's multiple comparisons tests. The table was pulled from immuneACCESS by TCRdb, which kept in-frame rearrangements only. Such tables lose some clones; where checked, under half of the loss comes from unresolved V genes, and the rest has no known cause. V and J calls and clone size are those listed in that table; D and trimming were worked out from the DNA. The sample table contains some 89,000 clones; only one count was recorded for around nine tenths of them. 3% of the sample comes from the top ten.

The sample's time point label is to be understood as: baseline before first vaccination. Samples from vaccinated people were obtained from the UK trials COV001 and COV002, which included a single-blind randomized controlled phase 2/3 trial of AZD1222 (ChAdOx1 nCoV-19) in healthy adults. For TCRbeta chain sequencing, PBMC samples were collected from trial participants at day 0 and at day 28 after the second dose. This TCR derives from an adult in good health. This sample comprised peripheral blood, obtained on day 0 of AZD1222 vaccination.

The nucleotides read TGCGCCAGCAGCTTGGAGCAGGACCGCTCCTACAATGAGCAGTTCTTC. Its protein reads: CASSLEQDRSYNEQFF. Recombination joined TRBV5-1 with TRBJ2-1; the D gene assignment is ambiguous. The CDR3 has 16 amino acids, counting the end cysteine and phenylalanine. Only CDR3 DNA remains: 48 bases, in frame from the first base. Between the V and J ends, shortened by 0 bases and 0 bases respectively, the junction contains 10 bases. Per the germline V gene, SGHRS is the CDR1 and YFSETQ is the CDR2. The reference TRBV5-1 and TRBJ2-1 proteins fill in what lies around the CDR3, so the full variable domain reads KAGVTQTPRYLIKTRGQQVTLSCSPISGHRSVSWYQQTPGQGLQFLFEYFSETQRNKGNFPGRFSGRQFSNSRSEMNVSTLELGDSALYLCASSLEQDRSYNEQFFGPGTRLTVL.